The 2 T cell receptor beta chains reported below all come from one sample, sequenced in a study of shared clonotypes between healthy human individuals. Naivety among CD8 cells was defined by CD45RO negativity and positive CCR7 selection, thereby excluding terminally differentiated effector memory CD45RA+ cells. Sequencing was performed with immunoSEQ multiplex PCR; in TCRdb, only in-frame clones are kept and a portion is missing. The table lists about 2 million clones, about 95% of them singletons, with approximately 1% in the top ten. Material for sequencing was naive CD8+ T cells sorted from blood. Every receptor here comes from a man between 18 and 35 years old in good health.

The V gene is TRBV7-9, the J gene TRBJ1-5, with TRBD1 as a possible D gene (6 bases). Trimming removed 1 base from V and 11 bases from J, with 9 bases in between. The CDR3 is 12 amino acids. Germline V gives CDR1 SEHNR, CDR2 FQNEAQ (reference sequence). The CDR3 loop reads CASSLGDNTQHF. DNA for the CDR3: TGTGCCAGCAGCTTAGGGGACAATACCCAGCATTTT.

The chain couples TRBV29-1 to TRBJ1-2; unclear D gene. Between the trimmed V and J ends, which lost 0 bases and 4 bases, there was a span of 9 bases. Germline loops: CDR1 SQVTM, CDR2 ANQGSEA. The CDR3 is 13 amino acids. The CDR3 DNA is TGCAGCGTTGAAGACCTGATAGTCTATGGCTACACCTTC. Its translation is CSVEDLIVYGYTF.